A selection of T cell receptor beta chains follows, all from one sample in a study of STAT5B mutations in CD4+ large granular lymphocyte leukemia. Using immunoSEQ multiplex PCR, the repertoire was profiled, and TCRdb retains in-frame clones only, with some absent. The table lists roughly 29,000 clones, under 80% of them singletons, with roughly 3.3% in the top ten. Sequencing was carried out using CD4+ T cells from blood buffy coats. These receptors came from a human donor in good health. CDR3s include the opening cysteine and the closing phenylalanine or tryptophan. A D gene is named only where the DNA matches it firmly. The size of a clone is reported for some rows only, either as once, few or many, or as a class for expanded clones.

>few|-|TRBJ2-3|TRBV12-5|14
TGTGCTAGTGCCCCCTACCGAGGGGGAGATACGCAGTATTTT
CASAPYRGGDTQYF
>-|-|TRBJ2-7|TRBV9|14
TGTGCCAGCAACCCGGGACCATTTTTCTACGAGCAGTACTTC
CASNPGPFFYEQYF
>-|TRBD1|TRBJ2-7|TRBV10-3|14
TGTGCCATCAGGGGGGGACAGGGTGGCTACGAGCAGTACTTC
CAIRGGQGGYEQYF
>-|-|TRBJ1-3|TRBV6-6|15
TGTGCCAGCACCCTAGACAACCCCTCTGGAAACACCATATATTTT
CASTLDNPSGNTIYF
>-|-|TRBJ2-6|TRBV7-3|16
TGTGCCAGCAGCTCAAACCCAGGGGCTGGGGCCAACGTCCTGACTTTC
CASSSNPGAGANVLTF
>-|TRBD1|TRBJ1-1|TRBV5-1|14
TGCGCCAGCAGCTCGGGACAGGGAAACACTGAAGCTTTCTTT
CASSSGQGNTEAFF
>-|TRBD2|TRBJ2-2|TRBV30|15
TGTGCCTGGAGTAACGCGGGAGAGGGGACCGGGGAGCTGTTTTTT
CAWSNAGEGTGELFF
>-|-|TRBJ2-3|TRBV4-3|14
TGCGCCAGCAGCCATGGTTCCAGGGGTAATACGCAGTATTTT
CASSHGSRGNTQYF
>-|-|TRBJ2-1|TRBV19|14
TGTGCCAGTAGCCCAGGGAATCTCTACAATGAGCAGTTCTTC
CASSPGNLYNEQFF
>-|-|TRBJ2-3|TRBV5-1|15
TGCGCCAGCAGCCCGGACCTACTAGGAACAGATACGCAGTATTTT
CASSPDLLGTDTQYF
>-|TRBD1|TRBJ2-5|TRBV5-4|15
TGTGCCAGCAGCTTACCGACAGGGTCTGGGGAGACCCAGTACTTC
CASSLPTGSGETQYF
>-|-|TRBJ2-1|TRBV6-5|13
TGTGCCAGCAGTTACTCTCGGGGCAATGAGCAGTTCTTC
CASSYSRGNEQFF
>-|-|TRBJ2-1|TRBV7-7|18
TGTGCTAGCAGCTTAGATCCCCCTAGCGTACAGTACTACAATGAGCAGTTCTTC
CASSLDPPSVQYYNEQFF
>-|-|TRBJ1-2|TRBV2|11
TGTGCCAGCAGCTACAGATATGGCTACACCTTC
CASSYRYGYTF
>-|-|TRBJ1-3|TRBV11-2|16
TGTGCCAGCAGCTTAGTGTCGGGGGTCTCTGGAAACACCATATATTTT
CASSLVSGVSGNTIYF
>-|-|TRBJ1-5|TRBV7-3|14
TGTGCCAGCAGCTCCGGGTCTTGGGGTCAGCCCCAGCATTTT
CASSSGSWGQPQHF
>-|-|TRBJ2-5|TRBV21-1|16
TGTGCCAGCAGCAGGAGACGTCGGGTGATCGGGGAGACCCAGTACTTC
CASSRRRRVIGETQYF